The TCR beta chain described here comes from a study of blood T cell repertoires in COVID-19. Produced via immunoSEQ multiplex PCR; TCRdb's table is partial and in-frame only. The sample comprises some 300,000 clones, roughly 91% of which are singletons, and less than 3.5% rests with the top ten. From germline, CDR1 is LGHDT and CDR2 YNNKEL (reference sequence). The CDR3 consists of 12 residues. Between the trimmed V and J ends, which lost 1 base and 9 bases, there was a span of 7 bases. The participants were between about 18 and 90 years old and came from about two dozen US areas. Assignment of participants to cohorts was predicated upon participant-reported clinical history. Exposed volunteers were people who met a COVID-19 case within 2 weeks before study entry.

The source of this sequence is a woman aged 45-60 years who had been exposed to COVID-19. The sequenced material came from PBMCs or T cells enriched from blood (not recorded which). The chain has TRBV3-1 (or the pseudogene TRBV3-2) and TRBJ2-1; D not resolved. In nucleotides, the CDR3 is TGTGCCAGCAGCCAAGGAGTACTTGAGCAGTTCTTC. Translating gives CASSQGVLEQFF.